A single T cell receptor beta chain is shown here with its context. This clonotype has just a few counts. It has no known antigen specificity. It has no much larger one-base neighbor in the sample; base qualities were not kept. The CDR3, from cysteine to phenylalanine, totals 12 residues. Here the CDR3 DNA is all that survives: 36 bases in frame from base 1. The junction shows trimming of 6 bases on V and 8 bases on J, plus 13 bases between the germline ends. The germline V gene (reference sequence) gives CDR1 as MNHNY and CDR2 as SVGAGI. The data belong to a study of early T cells in non-severe SARS-CoV-2 infection (dated by TCRdb to the early 2020s). In terms of the full investigation: Because TCR sequencing relied on bulk RNA taken from unsorted whole blood, pairing of alpha and beta chains was not possible.

Overall study results and their limits: VDJdb matching was skewed toward anti-spike CD8 responses, so virus-specific expansions were likely underestimated and private and CD4 specificities were missed.

Receptor amplification or capture employed 5' RACE. These reads were obtained on a NextSeq 500. The TCR library protocol attached unique molecular identifiers to individual cDNA molecules to correct for sequencing error and PCR bias. Sequencing covered both TCR alpha and beta chains, and within each sample the abundances of alpha and beta sequences were tightly co-correlated. Under the source paper's analysis protocol: Decombinator V4 was used to annotate the V gene, J gene and CDR3 of the TCR sequences. Expanded TCRs were defined as changing significantly between any two time points under a Poisson model with p below 0.0001. Abundances of TCRs were expressed as counts per million after normalisation to the total number of TCRs sequenced in each sample. MAIT TCRs were defined by TRAV1-2 paired with TRAJ12, TRAJ20 or TRAJ33, and iNKT TCRs by TRAV10 paired with TRAJ18. A search of VDJdb, accessed on 1 November 2021, was run for TCRs annotated to CMV, EBV and SARS-CoV-2, with TCRs annotated for multiple antigens excluded. The public reads were reprocessed in TCRdb via fastp at Q25 and MiXCR, keeping in-frame beta chains. All rows with the same CDR3 protein become a single entry with the most common DNA and genes. TCRdb's processing, not the authors' own work, is the source of the V and J calls. This sample has 50,000 to 65,000 distinct CDR3 sequences in its table, and around 10% of those were observed once. The top ten constitute about 2.7% of the sample.

Set within a cohort of healthcare workers in London, UK, this nested case-control study involved weekly PCR testing of nasopharyngeal swabs along with blood sampling. Healthcare workers were recruited between 23 and 31 March 2020, during the week of the UK lockdown, and were followed weekly for up to roughly 16 weeks. The sequencing used whole blood, collected at baseline. The chain links TRBV6-6 with TRBJ1-1; too little of a D gene remains to name it. This clonotype was sampled from an adult who was a healthcare worker with PCR-confirmed SARS-CoV-2 infection or an uninfected control (not recorded which). The CDR3 reads CASRRTGGEAFF. The DNA sequence is TGTGCCAGCAGACGGACCGGCGGGGAAGCTTTCTTT.